This T cell receptor beta chain emerged from a study of blood T cell repertoires in COVID-19. Profiling relied on immunoSEQ multiplex PCR, and the TCRdb table lists in-frame clones only, not all of them. The data hold around 24,000 clones, with around 79% observed a single time. Germline values: CDR1 SGHVS, CDR2 FQNEAQ. The CDR3 consists of 18 residues. The trim removed 4 bases at V and 4 bases at J, leaving 13 bases unmatched. The source of this sequence is an elderly man with active or convalescent COVID-19. V usage is TRBV7-8 and J usage is TRBJ2-7; 13 bases map to TRBD2. The sequenced sample consisted of peripheral blood. The CDR3 DNA sequence: TGTGCCAGCAGCTCGAGCTTAGGACTAGCGGGAGTACCATACGAGCAGTACTTC. Encoded protein: CASSSSLGLAGVPYEQYF.